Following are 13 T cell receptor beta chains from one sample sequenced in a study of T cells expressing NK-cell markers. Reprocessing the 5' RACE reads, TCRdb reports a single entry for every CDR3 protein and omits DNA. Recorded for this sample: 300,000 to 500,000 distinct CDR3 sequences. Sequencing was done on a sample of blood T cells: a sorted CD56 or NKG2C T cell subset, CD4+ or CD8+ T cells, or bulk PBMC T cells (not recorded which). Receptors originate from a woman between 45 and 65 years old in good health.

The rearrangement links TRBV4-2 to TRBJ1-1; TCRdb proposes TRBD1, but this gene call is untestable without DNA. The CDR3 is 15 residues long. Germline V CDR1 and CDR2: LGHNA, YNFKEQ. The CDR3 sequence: CASSQLGASNTEAFF.

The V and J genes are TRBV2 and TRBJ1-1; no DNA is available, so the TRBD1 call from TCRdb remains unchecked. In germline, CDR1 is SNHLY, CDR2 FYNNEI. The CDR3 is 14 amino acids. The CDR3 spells CASSRDRGWTEAFF. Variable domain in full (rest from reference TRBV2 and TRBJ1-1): EPEVTQTPSHQVTQMGQEVILRCVPISNHLYFYWYRQILGQKVEFLVSFYNNEISEKSEIFDDQFSVERPDGSNFTLKIRSTKLEDSAMYFCASSRDRGWTEAFFGQGTRLTVV.

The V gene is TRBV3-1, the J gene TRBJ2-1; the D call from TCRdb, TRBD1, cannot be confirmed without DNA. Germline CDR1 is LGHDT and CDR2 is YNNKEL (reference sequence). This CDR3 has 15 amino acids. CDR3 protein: CASSPPGLIYNEQFF.

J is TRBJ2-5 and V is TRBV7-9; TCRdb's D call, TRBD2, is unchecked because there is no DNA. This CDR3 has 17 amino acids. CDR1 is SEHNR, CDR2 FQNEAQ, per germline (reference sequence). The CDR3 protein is CASILIAETILQETQYF.

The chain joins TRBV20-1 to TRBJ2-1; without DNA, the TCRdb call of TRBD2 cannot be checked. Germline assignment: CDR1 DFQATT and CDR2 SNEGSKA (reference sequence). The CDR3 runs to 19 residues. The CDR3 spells CSARPPGLAGLSSYNEQFF.

The chain's CDR3 is CATRESGVNEQFF. The J gene is TRBJ2-1, the V gene TRBV6-2 or TRBV6-3; TCRdb selects TRBD1, and the lack of DNA leaves this call unchecked. This CDR3 comprises 13 residues. The germline V gene encodes CDR1 MNHEY and CDR2 SVGEGT.

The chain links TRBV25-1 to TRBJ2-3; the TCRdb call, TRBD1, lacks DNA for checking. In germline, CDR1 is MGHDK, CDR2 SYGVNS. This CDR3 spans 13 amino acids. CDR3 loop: CASRTGGADTQYF.

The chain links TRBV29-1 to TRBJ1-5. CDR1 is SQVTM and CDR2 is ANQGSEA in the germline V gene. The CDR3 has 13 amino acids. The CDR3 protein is CSVGGDSNQPQHF. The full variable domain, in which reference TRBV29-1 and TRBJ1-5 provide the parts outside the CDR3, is SAVISQKPSRDICQRGTSLTIQCQVDSQVTMMFWYRQQPGQSLTLIATANQGSEATYESGFVIDKFPISRPNLTFSTLTVSNMSPEDSSIYLCSVGGDSNQPQHFGDGTRLSIL.

CDR3 region: CASSQVIEAGFNVLTF. The chain employs TRBV4-1 and TRBJ2-6. Germline V gene lookup returns CDR1 MGHRA and CDR2 YSYEKL. The CDR3 sequence is 16 residues long.

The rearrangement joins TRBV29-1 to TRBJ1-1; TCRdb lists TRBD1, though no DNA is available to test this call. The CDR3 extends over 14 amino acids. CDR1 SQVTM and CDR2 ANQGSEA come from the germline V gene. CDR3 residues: CSEKNRGVNTEAFF.

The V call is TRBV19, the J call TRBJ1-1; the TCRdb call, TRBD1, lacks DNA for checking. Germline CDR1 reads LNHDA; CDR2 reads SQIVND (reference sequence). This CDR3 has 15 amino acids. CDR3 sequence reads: CASSMGTGRDTEAFF.

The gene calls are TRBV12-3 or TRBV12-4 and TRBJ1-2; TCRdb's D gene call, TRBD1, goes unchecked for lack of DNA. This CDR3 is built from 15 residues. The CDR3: CASSPTGFGNYGYTF.

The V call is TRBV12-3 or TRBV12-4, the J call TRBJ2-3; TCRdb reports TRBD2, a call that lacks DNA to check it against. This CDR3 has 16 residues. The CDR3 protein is CASSPRTSGREDTQYF.